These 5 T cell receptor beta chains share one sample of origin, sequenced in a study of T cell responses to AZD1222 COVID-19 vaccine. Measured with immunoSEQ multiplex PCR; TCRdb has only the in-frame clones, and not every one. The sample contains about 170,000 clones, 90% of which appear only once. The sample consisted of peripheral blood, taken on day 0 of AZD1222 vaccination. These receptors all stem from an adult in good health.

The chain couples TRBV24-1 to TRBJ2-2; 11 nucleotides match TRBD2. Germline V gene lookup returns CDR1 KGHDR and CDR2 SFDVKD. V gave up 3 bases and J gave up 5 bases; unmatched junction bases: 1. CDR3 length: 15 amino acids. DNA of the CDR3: TGTGCCACCAGTGATGTAGCGGGGGGGACCGGGGAGCTGTTTTTT. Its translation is CATSDVAGGTGELFF.

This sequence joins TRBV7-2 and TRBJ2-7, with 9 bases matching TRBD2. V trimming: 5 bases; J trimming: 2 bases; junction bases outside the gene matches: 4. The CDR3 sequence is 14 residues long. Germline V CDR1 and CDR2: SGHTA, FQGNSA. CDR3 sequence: CASSPSGDPYEQYF. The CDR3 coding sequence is TGTGCCAGCAGCCCTAGCGGGGATCCCTACGAGCAGTACTTC.

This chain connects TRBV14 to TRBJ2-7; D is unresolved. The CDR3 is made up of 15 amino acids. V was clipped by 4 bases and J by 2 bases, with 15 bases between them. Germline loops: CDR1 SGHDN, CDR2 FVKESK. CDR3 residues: CASSPKPLGPYEQYF. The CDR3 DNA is TGTGCCAGCAGCCCGAAACCCCTGGGCCCCTACGAGCAGTACTTC.

In DNA form, the CDR3 reads TGTGCCAGTAGTGTGGGGGACTCCTACAATGAGCAGTTCTTC. Encoded protein: CASSVGDSYNEQFF. V is TRBV19 and J is TRBJ2-1; D assignment may be TRBD1 or TRBD2 (5 bases each). The CDR3 contains 14 residues. CDR1 and CDR2 from the germline V gene are LNHDA and SQIVND (reference sequence). Trimming pared 5 bases from V and 0 bases from J, leaving 8 bases between.

CDR3 amino acids: CASRGLGTQYF. The CDR3 nucleotides read TGTGCCAGCAGGGGCCTTGGGACCCAGTACTTC. V and J are TRBV12-3 or TRBV12-4 and TRBJ2-5; D call uncertain. V was cut by 6 bases and J by 7 bases, with 9 bases left in between. The CDR3 has 11 amino acids.